Listed here are 29 T cell receptor beta chains from one sample, sequenced in a study of cytomegalovirus exposure and HLA in healthy donors. The study ran its PCR with 60 Vbeta and 13 Jbeta primers. The assay was immunoSEQ multiplex PCR, and TCRdb's table has in-frame clones only and misses some. The sample carries 150,000 to 200,000 clones, over 80% recorded once. What was sequenced was PBMCs. The receptor set was obtained from a man aged 45 to 65 in good health and CMV-seropositive.

This chain joins TRBV4-1 and TRBJ2-7, with TRBD2 identical over 10 bases. The CDR3 consists of 16 residues. V shed 1 base and J 5 bases; nucleotides not matched to a gene: 8. Germline V gene sequence: CDR1 MGHRA, CDR2 YSYEKL. The CDR3 region is CASSQGGSGRGNEQYF. In DNA, the CDR3 is TGCGCCAGCAGCCAAGGAGGCAGCGGGAGGGGGAACGAGCAGTACTTC.

This clone was found a few times. This sequence joins TRBV6-1 and TRBJ2-1; 9 bases are shared with TRBD2. Losses at the gene ends were 3 bases for V and 6 bases for J; bases not matched to a gene: 6. This CDR3 contains 15 residues. Germline V gives CDR1 MNHNS, CDR2 SASEGT. CDR3 residues: CASSDGGGAFNEQFF. The DNA for the CDR3 is TGTGCCAGCAGTGATGGCGGGGGGGCTTTCAATGAGCAGTTCTTC.

V usage is TRBV4-1 and J usage is TRBJ2-7; D call uncertain. The germline gives CDR1 MGHRA, CDR2 YSYEKL. The CDR3 spans 13 residues. Trimming removed 3 bases from V and 2 bases from J, with 8 bases in between. The CDR3 DNA reads as TGCGCCAGCAGCCAGGCAACCACCTACGAGCAGTACTTC. Encoded protein: CASSQATTYEQYF.

A note on this clone: The CDR3 end shows no conserved phenylalanine or tryptophan, and so a read error is likely. The DNA is omitted, as the CDR3 cannot be located on it reliably, and the CDR3 follows TCRdb's listing. The chain uses TRBV15 and TRBJ2-3; whether TRBD1, the table's D call, matches the DNA was not checked. Inclusive of both ends, the CDR3 amounts to 11 amino acids. Looked up from germline, CDR1 is LNHNV and CDR2 is YYDKDF (reference sequence). CDR3 loop: CATSRTEPDRV.

The rearrangement joins TRBV18 to TRBJ2-3, with 8 positions matching TRBD2. Trimming removed 4 bases from V and 2 bases from J; junction bases left unmatched: 5. Per the germline V gene, CDR1 is KGHSH and CDR2 is LQKENI. This CDR3 spans 15 amino acids. The CDR3 loop is CASSLGGLVTDTQYF. CDR3 coding DNA: TGTGCCAGCTCACTTGGGGGACTAGTCACAGATACGCAGTATTTT.

The chain uses TRBV11-2 and TRBJ2-1, with TRBD2 matching over 10 bases. Unmatched junction bases numbered 9, after V lost 1 base and J lost 6 bases. CDR1 and CDR2 from the germline V gene are SGHAT and FQNNGV. This CDR3 is 17 amino acids long. The CDR3 DNA follows: TGTGCCAGCAGCTTAGTTCGGCTAGCGGGAGCCTCCAATGAGCAGTTCTTC. It yields the protein CASSLVRLAGASNEQFF.

This clone was detected once. The DNA of the CDR3 is TGTGCCAGCAGCGTGGGAGGTACGTTGAATTCACCCCTCCACTTT. It specifies CASSVGGTLNSPLHF. The genes are TRBV9 and TRBJ1-6; the D is unclear. Germline values: CDR1 SGDLS, CDR2 YYNGEE. The V end was cut by 2 bases, the J end by 7 bases, with 13 bases between. The CDR3 loop spans 15 amino acids.

The rearrangement links TRBV19 to TRBJ1-2; possibly TRBD1 for D (5 bases). Trimming removed 5 bases at V and 3 bases at J, with 19 bases between. The CDR3 is made up of 16 amino acids. The germline gives CDR1 LNHDA, CDR2 SQIVND (reference sequence). CDR3 DNA: TGTGCCAGTAGTCCTTACCCTCGACAGACTTACTATGGCTACACCTTC. Its translation is CASSPYPRQTYYGYTF.

This chain links TRBV28 with TRBJ2-5; TRBD1 matches 8 bases. Germline trimming cut 3 bases from V and 5 bases from J; bases unmatched to any gene: 5. This CDR3 has 14 residues. The germline V gene encodes CDR1 MDHEN and CDR2 SYDVKM. The CDR3 bases are TGTGCCAGCAGTTTCCAGGGGGCTGGTGAGACCCAGTACTTC. It specifies CASSFQGAGETQYF.

V is TRBV28 and J is TRBJ2-7; 9 bases line up with TRBD1. The V and J ends lost 4 bases and 2 bases, in that order; junction bases with no gene match: 3. Germline V gives CDR1 MDHEN, CDR2 SYDVKM. The CDR3 covers 14 residues. Written as DNA, the CDR3 is TGTGCCAGCAGTTCAGGACAGGGGCCCTACGAGCAGTACTTC. Residues: CASSSGQGPYEQYF.

The V gene is TRBV7-9, the J gene TRBJ2-1; TRBD2 matches at 9 bases. Germline CDR1 SEHNR, CDR2 FQNEAQ (reference sequence). The CDR3 has 16 amino acids. The trim removed 5 bases at V and 4 bases at J, leaving 9 bases unmatched. Written as DNA, the CDR3 is TGTGCCAGCAGCCCCCCGGGACTAGCAGGGTACAATGAGCAGTTCTTC. Translated: CASSPPGLAGYNEQFF.

The V and J genes are TRBV28 and TRBJ2-3; no definite D call. Germline V lookup: CDR1 MDHEN, CDR2 SYDVKM. Trimming removed 4 bases from V and 4 bases from J, with 3 bases in between. The CDR3 is made up of 11 amino acids. The CDR3 region is CASSSADTQYF. CDR3 sequence (DNA): TGTGCCAGCAGTTCCGCAGATACGCAGTATTTT. Based on the CDR3 plus reference TRBV28 and TRBJ2-3, the full variable domain is DVKVTQSSRYLVKRTGEKVFLECVQDMDHENMFWYRQDPGLGLRLIYFSYDVKMKEKGDIPEGYSVSREKKERFSLILESASTNQTSMYLCASSSADTQYFGPGTRLTVL.

J is TRBJ2-7 and V is TRBV5-1, with TRBD1 matching 10 bases. With V trimmed by 4 bases and J by 3 bases, 13 bases remained unmatched. This CDR3 has 17 amino acids. Germline CDR1 reads SGHRS; CDR2 reads YFSETQ. The CDR3 is CASSARDRGIVDYEQYF. The CDR3 DNA reads TGCGCCAGCAGCGCCCGGGACAGGGGTATAGTAGACTACGAGCAGTACTTC. Variable domain in full (rest from reference TRBV5-1 and TRBJ2-7): KAGVTQTPRYLIKTRGQQVTLSCSPISGHRSVSWYQQTPGQGLQFLFEYFSETQRNKGNFPGRFSGRQFSNSRSEMNVSTLELGDSALYLCASSARDRGIVDYEQYFGPGTRLTVT.

The V call is TRBV13, the J call TRBJ1-1; 8 positions agree with TRBD1. The CDR3 is made up of 16 amino acids. Germline CDR1 PRHDT, CDR2 FYEKMQ (reference sequence). Germline trimming cut 5 bases from V and 1 base from J; bases unmatched to any gene: 9. CDR3 amino acids: CASSARGRVENTEAFF. The CDR3 coding sequence is TGTGCCAGCAGCGCCAGGGGGCGGGTGGAGAACACTGAAGCTTTCTTT.

The J gene is TRBJ2-5, the V gene TRBV7-9; 8 positions match TRBD1. J was trimmed by 1 base and V by 5 bases; bases with no gene match: 3. Germline V gives CDR1 SEHNR, CDR2 FQNEAQ (reference sequence). The CDR3 consists of 14 residues. As DNA, the CDR3 is TGTGCCAGCAGCGGCGGGACAGGCCAAGAGACCCAGTACTTC. It specifies CASSGGTGQETQYF.

This clone came up once. The chain carries TRBV29-1 and TRBJ1-4; 7 nucleotides agree with TRBD1. V shed 6 bases, J shed 4 bases, and the junction held 5 bases outside the gene matches. The CDR3 is 13 amino acids. CDR1 and CDR2 (germline): SQVTM, ANQGSEA. The CDR3 region is CSVGDSRNEKLFF. Here the CDR3 DNA reads TGCAGCGTGGGGGACAGCCGTAATGAAAAACTGTTTTTT.

This chain links TRBV5-1 with TRBJ2-5; 9 positions agree with TRBD1. This CDR3 is built from 16 residues. Germline loops: CDR1 SGHRS, CDR2 YFSETQ. J gave up 5 bases and V 1 base, and 9 bases lay outside the gene matches. Written as DNA, the CDR3 is TGCGCCAGCAGCTTGATGGGACAGGGAGGGTGGGAGACCCAGTACTTC. This sequence encodes CASSLMGQGGWETQYF.

This chain uses TRBV5-6 with TRBJ2-1, with D possibly being TRBD2 (6 bases). Trimming removed 1 base from V and 4 bases from J, with 15 bases in between. CDR3 length: 16 residues. The germline gives CDR1 SGHDT, CDR2 YYEEEE. The CDR3 DNA reads as TGTGCCAGCAGCTTGAGGCTAACGGGAGATTACAATGAGCAGTTCTTC. This sequence encodes CASSLRLTGDYNEQFF.

The chain joins TRBV19 to TRBJ2-2; tentatively, D is TRBD1 (5 bases). Germline-derived CDR1 and CDR2 are LNHDA and SQIVND (reference sequence). The CDR3 extends over 14 amino acids. V was pared by 6 bases and J by 3 bases, with 11 bases between. CDR3 residues: CASRTALYTGELFF. The CDR3 nucleotides are TGTGCCAGTAGGACAGCTCTCTACACCGGGGAGCTGTTTTTT.

In its sample, this clone was seen a few times. The V gene is TRBV9, the J gene TRBJ1-4, with 10 bases aligning to TRBD1. Germline V lookup: CDR1 SGDLS, CDR2 YYNGEE. Unmatched junction bases numbered 10, after V lost 3 bases and J lost 8 bases. The CDR3 is 16 residues long. In DNA form, the CDR3 reads TGTGCCAGCAGCGAGACAGGGGGCGTGACGGTCGAAAAACTGTTTTTT. Translation gives CASSETGGVTVEKLFF.

The chain couples TRBV7-3 to TRBJ2-2, with TRBD1 matching 7 bases. This CDR3 has 17 residues. V dropped 1 base and J dropped 4; count of bases not matched to a gene: 9. Germline assignment: CDR1 SGHTA and CDR2 FQGTGA. The CDR3 reads CASSLNPDRTSTGELFF. The DNA for the CDR3 is TGTGCCAGCAGCTTAAACCCGGACAGGACTTCCACCGGGGAGCTGTTTTTT.

The rearrangement uses TRBV29-1 and TRBJ1-6; the D is unclear. Germline V gene sequence: CDR1 SQVTM, CDR2 ANQGSEA. The CDR3 loop spans 13 amino acids. The ends were cut back, 6 bases at V and 10 bases at J, with 16 bases in the middle. The CDR3 nucleotides are TGCAGCGTCATGGGCACAGCGGGGTCACCCCTCCACTTT. Translation: CSVMGTAGSPLHF. The full variable domain, rest sourced from reference TRBV29-1 and TRBJ1-6, is SAVISQKPSRDICQRGTSLTIQCQVDSQVTMMFWYRQQPGQSLTLIATANQGSEATYESGFVIDKFPISRPNLTFSTLTVSNMSPEDSSIYLCSVMGTAGSPLHFGNGTRLTVT.

The rearrangement joins TRBV10-3 to TRBJ2-1; the match to TRBD2 covers 8 bases. With 3 bases clipped from V and 3 bases from J, the junction kept 7 bases outside the gene matches. There are 16 residues in the CDR3. Germline assignment: CDR1 ENHRY and CDR2 SYGVKD. The chain's CDR3 is CAISDPGLALYNEQFF. CDR3 sequence (DNA): TGTGCCATCAGTGACCCCGGACTAGCCCTCTACAATGAGCAGTTCTTC.

The chain uses TRBV2 and TRBJ2-3, with TRBD2 matching over 8 bases. The germline gives CDR1 SNHLY, CDR2 FYNNEI. Trimming cost V 3 bases and J 3 bases; bases outside gene matches: 5. The CDR3 totals 15 residues. The CDR3 region has the DNA TGTGCCAGCAGTGATGCGGGACTAGTAACAGATACGCAGTATTTT. Its translation is CASSDAGLVTDTQYF. Variable domain in full (rest from reference TRBV2 and TRBJ2-3): EPEVTQTPSHQVTQMGQEVILRCVPISNHLYFYWYRQILGQKVEFLVSFYNNEISEKSEIFDDQFSVERPDGSNFTLKIRSTKLEDSAMYFCASSDAGLVTDTQYFGPGTRLTVL.

The chain joins TRBV7-9 to TRBJ2-2; TRBD2 matches 10 bases. J was trimmed by 6 bases and V by 0 bases; bases with no gene match: 4. The CDR3 has 16 amino acids. Germline V CDR1 and CDR2: SEHNR, FQNEAQ (reference sequence). In DNA, the CDR3 is TGTGCCAGCAGCTTAGCGTCTAGCGGGAGTGCCGGGGAGCTGTTTTTT. It encodes CASSLASSGSAGELFF.

The chain carries TRBV18 and TRBJ2-5; 12 nucleotides align to TRBD2. V lost 0 bases, J lost 4 bases, and 0 bases stayed unmatched. Germline V gene data show CDR1 as KGHSH and CDR2 as LQKENI. CDR3 size: 15 residues. CDR3 bases: TGTGCCAGCTCACCACCGGGACTAGCGGGAGAGACCCAGTACTTC. As protein: CASSPPGLAGETQYF. The entire variable domain, with the rest obtained from reference TRBV18 and TRBJ2-5, is as follows: NAGVMQNPRHLVRRRGQEARLRCSPMKGHSHVYWYRQLPEEGLKFMVYLQKENIIDESGMPKERFSAEFPKEGPSILRIQQVVRGDSAAYFCASSPPGLAGETQYFGPGTRLLVL.

This clone was counted only a few times. The chain has TRBV30 and TRBJ1-4; D not resolved. V gave up 0 bases and J gave up 7 bases, with 3 bases separating them. In germline, CDR1 is GTSNPN, CDR2 SVGIG (reference sequence). CDR3 length: 11 residues. DNA of the CDR3: TGTGCCTGGAGTGTGAGTGAAAAACTGTTTTTT. Protein sequence: CAWSVSEKLFF.

Comment on this clone: Distinct nucleotide sequences in the sample also encode this CDR3. J is TRBJ2-7 and V is TRBV15, with 11 bases lining up with TRBD2. Germline CDR1 and CDR2: LNHNV and YYDKDF (reference sequence). The CDR3 runs to 19 residues. J gave up 7 bases and V 1 base, and 18 bases lay outside the gene matches. As DNA, the CDR3 is TGTGCCACCAGCAGAGGAATGGGGCTAGCGGGGGGACCACGTGGGGAGCAGTACTTC. It specifies CATSRGMGLAGGPRGEQYF.

CDR3 region: CAWERDSTNYGYTF. CDR3 DNA: TGTGCCTGGGAACGGGACAGCACTAACTATGGCTACACCTTC. V and J are TRBV30 and TRBJ1-2; 7 bases match TRBD1. V lost 5 bases and J lost 0; bases outside the gene matches: 6. The germline V gene has CDR1 GTSNPN and CDR2 SVGIG (reference sequence). There are 14 residues in the CDR3. Full variable domain (outside the CDR3, taken from reference TRBV30 and TRBJ1-2): SQTIHQWPATLVQPVGSPLSLECTVEGTSNPNLYWYRQAAGRGLQLLFYSVGIGQISSEVPQNLSASRPQDRQFILSSKKLLLSDSGFYLCAWERDSTNYGYTFGSGTRLTVV.